This T cell receptor beta chain was sequenced during a study of shared clonotypes between healthy human individuals. This clone was observed once. The protocol was immunoSEQ multiplex PCR, while the TCRdb copy is restricted to in-frame clones and leaves out a portion. The table shows roughly 2 million clones, with about 94% occurring only once. The CDR3 sequence is 13 residues long. V lost 5 bases to trimming and J lost 11 bases; unmatched junction nucleotides: 10. Germline V lookup: CDR1 SGHDT, CDR2 YYEEEE. What was sequenced was naive CD4+ T cells sorted from blood. The subset was: CD45RA+ positively selected. The TCR originated in a young man in good health. This chain joins TRBV5-6 and TRBJ1-2, with 9 bases aligning to TRBD1. CDR3 region: CASRVPGQGLYTF. CDR3 bases: TGTGCCAGCAGGGTACCGGGACAGGGTCTTTACACCTTC.